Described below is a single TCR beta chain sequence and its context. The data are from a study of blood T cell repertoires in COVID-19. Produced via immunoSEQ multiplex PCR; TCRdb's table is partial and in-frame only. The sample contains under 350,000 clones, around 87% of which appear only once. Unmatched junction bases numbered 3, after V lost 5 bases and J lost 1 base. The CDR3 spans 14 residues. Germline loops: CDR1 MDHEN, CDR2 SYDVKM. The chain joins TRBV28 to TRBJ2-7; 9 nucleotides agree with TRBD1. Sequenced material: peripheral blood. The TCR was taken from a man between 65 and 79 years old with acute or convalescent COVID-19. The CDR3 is CASSRQGVSYEQYF. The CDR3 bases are TGTGCCAGCAGTCGACAGGGGGTGTCCTACGAGCAGTACTTC.